These 3 T cell receptor beta chains were all obtained from the same sample, sequenced in a study of blood T cell repertoires in COVID-19. Assay used: immunoSEQ multiplex PCR; TCRdb lists only in-frame clones, some missing. The table lists 130,000 or so clones, 82% of them singletons. Sequenced sample: peripheral blood. These TCRs come from a woman aged 70 to 79 with acute or convalescent COVID-19.

The CDR3 DNA reads TGCAGCGCCCAGAAACAGGGTTTCTATGGCTACACCTTC. As protein: CSAQKQGFYGYTF. The V gene is TRBV29-1, the J gene TRBJ1-2, with D tentatively TRBD1 (6 bases). Per germline, CDR1 SQVTM and CDR2 ANQGSEA. The CDR3 consists of 13 residues. V dropped 7 bases and J dropped 4 bases, with 16 bases sitting between them. Filled out from reference TRBV29-1 and TRBJ1-2, the complete variable domain reads SAVISQKPSRDICQRGTSLTIQCQVDSQVTMMFWYRQQPGQSLTLIATANQGSEATYESGFVIDKFPISRPNLTFSTLTVSNMSPEDSSIYLCSAQKQGFYGYTFGSGTRLTVV.

This rearrangement joins TRBV27 to TRBJ1-5; D gene uncertain. The V gene's germline CDR1 is MNHEY and CDR2 SMNVEV (reference sequence). Trimming pared 10 bases from V and 0 bases from J, leaving 10 bases between. The CDR3 extends over 13 amino acids. CDR3 sequence reads: CATGSNSNQPQHF. CDR3 DNA: TGTGCCACCGGGTCAAATAGCAATCAGCCCCAGCATTTT.

Here the CDR3 reads CASSKRPRQETQYF. The CDR3 DNA follows: TGTGCCAGCAGCAAGCGTCCGCGACAAGAGACCCAGTACTTC. V gene TRBV21-1 combines with J gene TRBJ2-5; the tabulated D call, TRBD2, remains unverified against the DNA. TRBV21-1 is a pseudogene segment. The CDR3 has 14 residues.